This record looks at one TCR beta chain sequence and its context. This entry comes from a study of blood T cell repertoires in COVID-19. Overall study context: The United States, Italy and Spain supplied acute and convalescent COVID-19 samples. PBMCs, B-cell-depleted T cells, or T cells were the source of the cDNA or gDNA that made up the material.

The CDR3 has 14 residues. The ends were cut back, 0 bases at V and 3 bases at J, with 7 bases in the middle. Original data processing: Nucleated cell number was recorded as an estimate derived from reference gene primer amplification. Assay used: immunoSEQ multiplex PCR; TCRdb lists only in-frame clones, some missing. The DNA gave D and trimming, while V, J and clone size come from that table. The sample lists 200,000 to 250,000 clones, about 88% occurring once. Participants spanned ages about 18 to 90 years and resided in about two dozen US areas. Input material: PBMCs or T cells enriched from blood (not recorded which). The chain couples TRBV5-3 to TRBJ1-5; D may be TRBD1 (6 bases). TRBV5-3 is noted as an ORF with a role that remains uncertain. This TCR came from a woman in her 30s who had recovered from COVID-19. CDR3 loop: CARSLDRANQPQHF. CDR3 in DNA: TGTGCCAGAAGCTTGGACAGGGCCAATCAGCCCCAGCATTTT.